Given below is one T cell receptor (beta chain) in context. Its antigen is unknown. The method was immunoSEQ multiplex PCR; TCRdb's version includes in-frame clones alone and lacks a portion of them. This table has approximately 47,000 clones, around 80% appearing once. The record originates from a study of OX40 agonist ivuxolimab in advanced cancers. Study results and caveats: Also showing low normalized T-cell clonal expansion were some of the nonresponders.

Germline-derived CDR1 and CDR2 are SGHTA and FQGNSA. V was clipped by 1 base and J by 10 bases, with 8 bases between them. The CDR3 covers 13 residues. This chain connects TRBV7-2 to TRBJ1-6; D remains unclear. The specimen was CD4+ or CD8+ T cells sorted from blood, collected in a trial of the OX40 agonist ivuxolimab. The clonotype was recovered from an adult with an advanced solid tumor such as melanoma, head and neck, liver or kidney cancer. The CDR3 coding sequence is TGTGCCAGCAGCTTAGATCCAGGATCACCCCTCCACTTT. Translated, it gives CASSLDPGSPLHF.